The next 19 T cell receptor beta chains were all read from a single sample in a study of tumor-infiltrating lymphocytes in primary liver carcinoma (dated by TCRdb to the late 2010s). Total RNA and DNA were co-extracted from about 20-30 mg of bulk tissue with the AllPrep DNA/RNA mini kit, without cell sorting. TCRdb lists the instrument as Illumina HiSeq 2500. A constant-region primer and ProtoScript II reverse transcriptase were used to reverse-transcribe TCRbeta-specific cDNA from around 480 ng total RNA. Three nested multiplex PCR rounds, following a slightly modified ARM-PCR procedure, were used to build the TCRbeta libraries. The first two PCR rounds used multiplex TRBV1-TRBV30 forward primers with a Cbeta reverse primer, each for 10 to 11 cycles. TCRdb passed the public sequencing reads through fastp at Q25 and MiXCR, retaining productive beta sequences. When rows share a CDR3 protein, they turn into one entry using the most common DNA and genes. The sample has approximately 120,000 distinct CDR3 sequences on record, 64% of them singletons. The ten largest clones add up to approximately 8.9% of the sample.

Sequenced material: liver tumor tissue from sampling region 3. This specimen's cell subset or site label, per the study, means: tumor region T3, left-lateral pole. These receptors originate from a woman aged 55-69 years with primary liver carcinoma and hepatitis B virus infection.

CDR3 loop: CASTRDRGPDTQYF. The CDR3 DNA sequence: TGTGCCAGCACCCGGGACAGGGGTCCAGATACGCAGTATTTT. The J gene is TRBJ2-3, the V gene TRBV2; 10 bases agree with TRBD1. With V trimmed by 7 bases and J by 4 bases, 5 bases remained unmatched. The length of the CDR3 is 14 residues. The germline gives CDR1 SNHLY, CDR2 FYNNEI.

Concerning this clonotype: Germline is not matched at one junction end, which may reflect a read error. CDR3 protein: CARSERDGGASQEQYF. CDR3 sequence (DNA): TGTGCCAGAAGTGAAAGAGATGGCGGTGCGAGCCAAGAGCAGTACTTC. The V gene is TRBV6-1, the J gene TRBJ2-7; D gene ambiguous. Germline V CDR1 and CDR2: MNHNS, SASEGT. The CDR3 extends over 16 amino acids.

About this clonotype: At one end the junction does not follow the germline gene, possibly because of a read error. The J gene is TRBJ2-2, the V gene TRBV11-2, with a weak D call TRBD2 (5 bases). The CDR3 has 15 residues. Per the germline V gene, CDR1 is SGHAT and CDR2 is FQNNGV. The DNA of the CDR3 is TGTGCCAGCAGGTTAGTCAGGAGGCTCGCCGGGGAGCTGTTTTTT. This translates into CASRLVRRLAGELFF.

The rearrangement uses TRBV11-1 and TRBJ2-2; unclear D gene. CDR1 and CDR2 (germline): SGHAT, FQDESV (reference sequence). V was shortened by 5 bases and J by 7 bases, with 8 bases between the two germline ends. The CDR3 runs 12 residues. The chain's CDR3 is CASSIQFGELFF. The CDR3 coding sequence is TGTGCCAGCAGCATACAGTTCGGGGAGCTGTTTTTT. Full variable domain (missing parts from reference TRBV11-1 and TRBJ2-2): EAEVAQSPRYKITEKSQAVAFWCDPISGHATLYWYRQILGQGPELLVQFQDESVVDDSQLPKDRFSAERLKGVDSTLKIQPAELGDSAMYLCASSIQFGELFFGEGSRLTVL.

On this clonotype: A much more abundant neighbour one base away suggests this may be a read error. The gene calls are TRBV29-1 and TRBJ1-1, with a weak D call TRBD1 (6 bases). CDR1 is SQVTM, CDR2 ANQGSEA, per germline. The CDR3 runs to 13 residues. The CDR3 region is CSVDPQRDTEASF. CDR3 in DNA: TGCAGCGTTGATCCCCAGCGGGACACTGAAGCTTCCTTT.

About this clonotype itself: This may stem from a read error, because a much larger clone lies one nucleotide away. This chain joins TRBV4-1 and TRBJ2-3, with TRBD2 identical over 15 bases. Germline V lookup: CDR1 MGHRA, CDR2 YSYEKL. CDR3 length: 17 residues. Trimming took 1 base from V and 2 from J; bases not matched to a gene: 1. CDR3 in amino acids: CASSQGTSGRVTDTQYF. The CDR3 nucleotides read TGCGCCAGCAGCCAAGGGACTAGCGGGAGGGTCACAGATACGCAGTATTTT.

In regard to this clonotype: The junction shows a germline mismatch at one end, possibly a read error. This rearrangement joins TRBV6-2 or TRBV6-3 to TRBJ2-3; possibly TRBD2 for D (6 bases). The V gene's germline CDR1 is MNHEY and CDR2 SVGEGT. CDR3 length equals 18 residues. DNA of the CDR3: TGTGCCAGCAGTTACCGGGACTTACAAGCGTCCCTCACAGATACGCAATATTTT. Its translation is CASSYRDLQASLTDTQYF.

This chain uses TRBV18 with TRBJ2-7, with 12 positions matching TRBD2. The CDR3 contains 15 residues. J was trimmed by 5 bases and V by 6 bases; bases with no gene match: 8. Germline V gene lookup returns CDR1 KGHSH and CDR2 LQKENI. The CDR3: CASSMTSGSFDEQYF. The CDR3 DNA follows: TGTGCCAGCTCGATGACTAGCGGGAGCTTCGACGAGCAGTACTTC. Looking up the rest from reference TRBV18 and TRBJ2-7 gives the full variable domain: NAGVMQNPRHLVRRRGQEARLRCSPMKGHSHVYWYRQLPEEGLKFMVYLQKENIIDESGMPKERFSAEFPKEGPSILRIQQVVRGDSAAYFCASSMTSGSFDEQYFGPGTRLTVT.

In regard to this clonotype: At one end the junction does not follow the germline gene, possibly because of a read error. The rearrangement joins TRBV11-2 to TRBJ1-1; the D gene is possibly TRBD1 (5 bases). The CDR3 has 13 amino acids. Germline CDR1 and CDR2: SGHAT and FQNNGV. The CDR3 nucleotides read TGTGCCAGCAGCCCAGGGTATCACACCGAAGCTATCTTT. Protein product: CASSPGYHTEAIF. The full variable domain, completed using reference TRBV11-2 and TRBJ1-1, is EAGVAQSPRYKIIEKRQSVAFWCNPISGHATLYWYQQILGQGPKLLIQFQNNGVVDDSQLPKDRFSAERLKGVDSTLKIQPAKLEDSAVYLCASSPGYHTEAIFGQGTRLTVV.

About this clonotype itself: A clone one base away is much larger, so this may be a read error. The conserved phenylalanine or tryptophan is not found at the CDR3 terminus, so this likely reflects a read error. It is unclear where the CDR3 begins or ends on the DNA, so no DNA is shown, and the CDR3 is as TCRdb lists it. The chain links TRBV21-1 to TRBJ1-2. TRBV21-1 is deemed a pseudogene. The CDR3 is 11 amino acids long, termini counted. CDR3 loop: CASRALPGYTL.

Notes on this clonotype: This is likely a read error, given that the CDR3 carries no conserved phenylalanine or tryptophan at its end. The rearrangement joins TRBV29-1 to TRBJ2-3; D is perhaps TRBD2 (5 bases). Per germline, CDR1 SQVTM and CDR2 ANQGSEA. The CDR3 is 13 residues long. Here the CDR3 DNA reads TGCATCGTTGGAACTAGTGGGGCAGATACGCAGTATCTT. Its protein is CIVGTSGADTQYL.

Remarks on this clonotype: The junction departs from the called germline gene at one end, perhaps through a read error. The rearrangement joins TRBV5-1 to TRBJ2-7; D perhaps matches TRBD1 (5 bases). There are 16 residues in the CDR3. In germline, CDR1 is SGHRS, CDR2 YFSETQ. The CDR3 region is CASSLEGQGPLYQQYF. CDR3 bases: TGCGCCAGCAGCTTGGAGGGTCAGGGCCCGCTCTACCAGCAGTACTTC.

The V and J genes are TRBV11-2 and TRBJ2-1; D gene ambiguous. Trimming stripped 10 bases from V and 13 bases from J, with 17 bases between. The germline gives CDR1 SGHAT, CDR2 FQNNGV. The CDR3 runs to 11 residues. CDR3 DNA: TGTGCCAACAACTTGGATATGGCTCAGTTCTTC. Translated: CANNLDMAQFF.

This clonotype has a handful of counts. This sequence joins TRBV5-1 and TRBJ2-1; 15 bases match TRBD2. The V segment lost 3 bases and the J segment 5 bases; nucleotides outside the gene matches: 9. Germline V lookup: CDR1 SGHRS, CDR2 YFSETQ. CDR3 length: 18 residues. The CDR3 loop reads CASSYGLAGGVTNNEQFF. Written as DNA, the CDR3 is TGCGCCAGCAGCTACGGACTAGCGGGAGGGGTGACGAACAATGAGCAGTTCTTC.

This clonotype appeared a few times. The chain couples TRBV15 to TRBJ2-7; no definite D call. V gave up 5 bases and J gave up 7 bases, with 15 bases separating them. CDR1 is LNHNV, CDR2 YYDKDF, per germline (reference sequence). The CDR3 runs to 13 residues. CDR3 nucleotide sequence: TGTGCCACCAGCCCCGGAACGCCTTGGGAGCAGTACTTC. Its protein is CATSPGTPWEQYF.

With respect to this clonotype: The conserved final phenylalanine or tryptophan is absent from the CDR3, which likely points to a read error. The limits of the CDR3 on the DNA are not certain, so only TCRdb's listed CDR3 is given. The V call is TRBV12-5, the J call TRBJ2-5; the table's D call, TRBD1, has no DNA check behind it. The CDR3 contains 15 residues when both ends are counted. The germline CDR1 and CDR2 sequences are LGHNT and FRNRAP. The CDR3: CASGTSDIPGETLYS.

This clonotype has just a few counts. The chain recombines TRBV7-3 with TRBJ2-2; D is unclear. Trimming shortened V by 1 base and J by 7 bases, and 4 bases separated the two germline ends. CDR3 size: 12 residues. Looked up from germline, CDR1 is SGHTA and CDR2 is FQGTGA. This chain's CDR3 is CASSLRGGELFF. The CDR3 nucleotides read TGTGCCAGCAGCTTAAGGGGCGGGGAGCTGTTTTTT.

A word on this clonotype: A read error may account for a junction end that differs from germline. CDR3 sequence: CASSLGQGGRAGYNGRFF. CDR3 nucleotides: TGTGCAAGCAGCTTAGGTCAAGGCGGGAGGGCCGGCTACAATGGGCGGTTCTTC. The V and J genes are TRBV11-3 and TRBJ2-1, with 9 bases matching TRBD2. The CDR3 contains 18 residues. Per the germline V gene, CDR1 is SGHNT and CDR2 is YENEEA.

Turning to this clonotype: A read error is likely, as this CDR3 ends without the conserved phenylalanine or tryptophan. The V and J genes are TRBV29-1 and TRBJ1-2; TRBD1 is a possible D gene (5 bases). The CDR3 consists of 12 residues. Germline assignment: CDR1 SQVTM and CDR2 ANQGSEA. The CDR3 reads CSVVGPNYGYTS. In DNA, the CDR3 is TGCAGCGTTGTGGGGCCAAACTATGGTTACACCTCC.